Below are 15 T cell receptor beta chains sequenced from a single sample in a study of blood T cell repertoires in COVID-19. The repertoire was sequenced with immunoSEQ multiplex PCR; TCRdb's copy has only in-frame clones and lacks some. The table shows about 75,000 clones, with approximately 90% occurring only once. The sequencing sample was made of peripheral blood. The receptors were gathered from a human donor in a cohort sampled during active COVID-19.

This clone was seen once. V usage is TRBV15 and J usage is TRBJ2-5; unclear D gene. Germline V lookup: CDR1 LNHNV, CDR2 YYDKDF (reference sequence). V was pared by 0 bases and J by 1 base, with 9 bases between. The CDR3 totals 15 residues. The DNA of the CDR3 is TGTGCCACCAGCAGAGATCGCGCTCCCCAAGAGACCCAGTACTTC. It yields the protein CATSRDRAPQETQYF.

The CDR3 loop reads CASSEAGDTGELFF. In nucleotides, the CDR3 is TGTGCCAGCAGTGAAGCCGGGGACACCGGGGAGCTGTTTTTT. The chain is built from TRBV2 and TRBJ2-2, with a weak D call TRBD2 (5 bases). Trimming stripped 0 bases from V and 3 bases from J, with 5 bases between. The CDR3 is 14 amino acids. Germline CDR1 SNHLY, CDR2 FYNNEI.

This clone was counted only a few times. The chain uses TRBV21-1 and TRBJ2-7; no check of the table's D call, TRBD1, against the DNA was made. TRBV21-1 constitutes a pseudogene. This CDR3 is built from 15 residues. CDR3 bases: TGTGCCAGCAGCAAAGACGGACAGGGGGTTTACGAGCAGTACTTC. It encodes CASSKDGQGVYEQYF.

The CDR3 DNA is TGCGCCAGCAGCTTGGTTGGCGGGAGAGGCGAAGAGACCCAGTACTTC. Its translation is CASSLVGGRGEETQYF. V usage is TRBV5-1 and J usage is TRBJ2-5, with 7 bases that match TRBD2. The junction had 8 bases not matched to a gene; V was cut back by 0 bases and J by 3 bases. The V gene's germline CDR1 is SGHRS and CDR2 YFSETQ. The CDR3 consists of 16 residues.

This clone occurred once. The chain uses TRBV5-1 and TRBJ1-5; D gene unclear. Trimming removed 1 base at V and 4 bases at J, with 12 bases between. Germline V gives CDR1 SGHRS, CDR2 YFSETQ. The CDR3 contains 15 residues. This CDR3 is CASSLMGSGNQPQHF. The CDR3 DNA is TGCGCCAGCAGCTTGATGGGCAGTGGGAATCAGCCCCAGCATTTT.

This clone was seen a single time. The chain is built from TRBV6-1 and TRBJ2-5; D is perhaps TRBD1 (5 bases). V shed 3 bases and J shed 1 base, with 12 bases lying between them. The CDR3 has 15 residues. Germline loops: CDR1 MNHNS, CDR2 SASEGT. CDR3 residues: CASSDGQGFQETQYF. CDR3 bases: TGTGCCAGCAGTGATGGGCAGGGCTTCCAAGAGACCCAGTACTTC.

This rearrangement joins TRBV5-6 to TRBJ2-2, with TRBD2 as a possible D gene (5 bases). CDR1 and CDR2 (germline): SGHDT, YYEEEE. The ends were cut back, 2 bases at V and 8 bases at J, with 16 bases in the middle. CDR3 length: 15 residues. CDR3 amino acids: CASSFSGRDLGELFF. In DNA, the CDR3 is TGTGCCAGCAGCTTTTCAGGACGGGATTTAGGGGAGCTGTTTTTT.

This clone is a singleton in its sample. This chain joins TRBV6-2 or TRBV6-3 and TRBJ2-1; D is unresolved. The CDR3 is 12 amino acids. Trimming took off 2 bases at V and 4 bases at J, with 3 bases between the two ends. The germline CDR1 and CDR2 sequences are MNHEY and SVGEGT. The CDR3 bases are TGTGCCAGCAGTTACCAGTACAATGAGCAGTTCTTC. Its protein is CASSYQYNEQFF.

The V gene is TRBV9, the J gene TRBJ2-7, with a tentative D call TRBD1 (6 bases). Trimming took off 4 bases at V and 0 bases at J, with 14 bases between the two ends. CDR3 length equals 15 residues. Per germline, CDR1 SGDLS and CDR2 YYNGEE. The CDR3 is CASSSTGTTSYEQYF. CDR3 DNA sequence: TGTGCCAGCAGCTCTACAGGGACCACCTCCTACGAGCAGTACTTC. Full variable domain (rest looked up from reference TRBV9 and TRBJ2-7): DSGVTQTPKHLITATGQRVTLRCSPRSGDLSVYWYQQSLDQGLQFLIQYYNGEERAKGNILERFSAQQFPDLHSELNLSSLELGDSALYFCASSSTGTTSYEQYFGPGTRLTVT.

V gene TRBV19 combines with J gene TRBJ1-1; 7 bases are shared with TRBD1. The trim removed 2 bases at V and 7 bases at J, leaving 7 bases unmatched. This CDR3 has 14 amino acids. The germline gives CDR1 LNHDA, CDR2 SQIVND (reference sequence). The CDR3 sequence: CASSIKGRGIEAFF. Here the CDR3 DNA reads TGTGCCAGTAGTATAAAGGGCAGGGGGATTGAAGCTTTCTTT.

This chain joins TRBV4-1 and TRBJ2-3; tentatively, D is TRBD2 (5 bases). Germline V gene sequence: CDR1 MGHRA, CDR2 YSYEKL. This CDR3 is built from 15 residues. V lost 6 bases to trimming and J lost 0 bases, with 13 bases between them. CDR3 in DNA: TGCGCCAGCAGATCACTAGGCAGGAGCACAGATACGCAGTATTTT. This codes for CASRSLGRSTDTQYF.

This chain connects TRBV18 to TRBJ2-5; D is undetermined. There are 13 residues in the CDR3. CDR1 is KGHSH, CDR2 LQKENI, per germline. Trimming removed 3 bases at V and 2 bases at J, with 7 bases between. The CDR3 nucleotides read TGTGCCAGCTCACCGCGATCACAAGAGACCCAGTACTTC. This codes for CASSPRSQETQYF.

The chain joins TRBV3-1 (or the pseudogene TRBV3-2) to TRBJ2-2, with 9 bases identical to TRBD2. The length of the CDR3 is 14 residues. With V trimmed by 4 bases and J by 7 bases, 4 bases remained unmatched. Germline V CDR1 and CDR2: LGHDT, YNNKEL (reference sequence). CDR3 residues: CASSPRGGGGELFF. The CDR3 region has the DNA TGTGCCAGCAGCCCCCGCGGGGGGGGCGGGGAGCTGTTTTTT.

The rearrangement links TRBV6-6 to TRBJ1-1; 7 bases agree with TRBD1. This CDR3 is built from 12 residues. CDR1 MNHNY and CDR2 SVGAGI come from the germline V gene (reference sequence). The junction had 4 bases not matched to a gene; V was cut back by 6 bases and J by 6 bases. DNA for the CDR3: TGTGCCAGCAGGACAGGGAGCCCTGAAGCTTTCTTT. Translated: CASRTGSPEAFF.

In nucleotides, the CDR3 is TGTGCCAGTAGGAGGGACACGGTTTCCAATGAGCAGTTCTTC. Translation: CASRRDTVSNEQFF. The chain uses TRBV19 and TRBJ2-1; maybe TRBD1 (6 bases). From germline, CDR1 is LNHDA and CDR2 SQIVND (reference sequence). This CDR3 is 14 amino acids long. V was pared by 6 bases and J by 6 bases, with 15 bases between. The full variable domain, completed using reference TRBV19 and TRBJ2-1, is DGGITQSPKYLFRKEGQNVTLSCEQNLNHDAMYWYRQDPGQGLRLIYYSQIVNDFQKGDIAEGYSVSREKKESFPLTVTSAQKNPTAFYLCASRRDTVSNEQFFGPGTRLTVL.